This entry describes one T cell receptor beta chain. Its matching antigen is unknown. This sample was included in a study of PD-1 blockade in classical Hodgkin lymphoma. Every single patient, without exception, relapsed after autologous stem cell transplantation, and brentuximab vedotin exposure varied. Using magnetic negative selection, the CD4+ T cells were separated out of thawed PBMCs. Best responses included complete response and partial response; otherwise, the best response was progressive disease. Measured with immunoSEQ multiplex PCR; TCRdb has only the in-frame clones, and not every one. The profile shows approximately 25,000 clones, roughly 84% of them singletons. Study-level points and caveats: Complete responders showed a baseline diversity that resembled the diversity of newly diagnosed patients. Causes of the repertoire differences remain undefined, possibly disease activity or prior therapy.

Sequencing used CD4+ T cells from blood, obtained at baseline. The clonotype comes from a human donor with classical Hodgkin lymphoma.

The DNA of the CDR3 is TGTGCCAGCAGAGAATCCCAGCCTAAGAACACTGAAGCTTTCTTT. It codes for CASRESQPKNTEAFF. This chain uses TRBV27 with TRBJ1-1; D gene unclear. Trimming removed 6 bases from V and 1 base from J, with 15 bases in between. The CDR3 contains 15 residues. Per germline, CDR1 MNHEY and CDR2 SMNVEV (reference sequence).